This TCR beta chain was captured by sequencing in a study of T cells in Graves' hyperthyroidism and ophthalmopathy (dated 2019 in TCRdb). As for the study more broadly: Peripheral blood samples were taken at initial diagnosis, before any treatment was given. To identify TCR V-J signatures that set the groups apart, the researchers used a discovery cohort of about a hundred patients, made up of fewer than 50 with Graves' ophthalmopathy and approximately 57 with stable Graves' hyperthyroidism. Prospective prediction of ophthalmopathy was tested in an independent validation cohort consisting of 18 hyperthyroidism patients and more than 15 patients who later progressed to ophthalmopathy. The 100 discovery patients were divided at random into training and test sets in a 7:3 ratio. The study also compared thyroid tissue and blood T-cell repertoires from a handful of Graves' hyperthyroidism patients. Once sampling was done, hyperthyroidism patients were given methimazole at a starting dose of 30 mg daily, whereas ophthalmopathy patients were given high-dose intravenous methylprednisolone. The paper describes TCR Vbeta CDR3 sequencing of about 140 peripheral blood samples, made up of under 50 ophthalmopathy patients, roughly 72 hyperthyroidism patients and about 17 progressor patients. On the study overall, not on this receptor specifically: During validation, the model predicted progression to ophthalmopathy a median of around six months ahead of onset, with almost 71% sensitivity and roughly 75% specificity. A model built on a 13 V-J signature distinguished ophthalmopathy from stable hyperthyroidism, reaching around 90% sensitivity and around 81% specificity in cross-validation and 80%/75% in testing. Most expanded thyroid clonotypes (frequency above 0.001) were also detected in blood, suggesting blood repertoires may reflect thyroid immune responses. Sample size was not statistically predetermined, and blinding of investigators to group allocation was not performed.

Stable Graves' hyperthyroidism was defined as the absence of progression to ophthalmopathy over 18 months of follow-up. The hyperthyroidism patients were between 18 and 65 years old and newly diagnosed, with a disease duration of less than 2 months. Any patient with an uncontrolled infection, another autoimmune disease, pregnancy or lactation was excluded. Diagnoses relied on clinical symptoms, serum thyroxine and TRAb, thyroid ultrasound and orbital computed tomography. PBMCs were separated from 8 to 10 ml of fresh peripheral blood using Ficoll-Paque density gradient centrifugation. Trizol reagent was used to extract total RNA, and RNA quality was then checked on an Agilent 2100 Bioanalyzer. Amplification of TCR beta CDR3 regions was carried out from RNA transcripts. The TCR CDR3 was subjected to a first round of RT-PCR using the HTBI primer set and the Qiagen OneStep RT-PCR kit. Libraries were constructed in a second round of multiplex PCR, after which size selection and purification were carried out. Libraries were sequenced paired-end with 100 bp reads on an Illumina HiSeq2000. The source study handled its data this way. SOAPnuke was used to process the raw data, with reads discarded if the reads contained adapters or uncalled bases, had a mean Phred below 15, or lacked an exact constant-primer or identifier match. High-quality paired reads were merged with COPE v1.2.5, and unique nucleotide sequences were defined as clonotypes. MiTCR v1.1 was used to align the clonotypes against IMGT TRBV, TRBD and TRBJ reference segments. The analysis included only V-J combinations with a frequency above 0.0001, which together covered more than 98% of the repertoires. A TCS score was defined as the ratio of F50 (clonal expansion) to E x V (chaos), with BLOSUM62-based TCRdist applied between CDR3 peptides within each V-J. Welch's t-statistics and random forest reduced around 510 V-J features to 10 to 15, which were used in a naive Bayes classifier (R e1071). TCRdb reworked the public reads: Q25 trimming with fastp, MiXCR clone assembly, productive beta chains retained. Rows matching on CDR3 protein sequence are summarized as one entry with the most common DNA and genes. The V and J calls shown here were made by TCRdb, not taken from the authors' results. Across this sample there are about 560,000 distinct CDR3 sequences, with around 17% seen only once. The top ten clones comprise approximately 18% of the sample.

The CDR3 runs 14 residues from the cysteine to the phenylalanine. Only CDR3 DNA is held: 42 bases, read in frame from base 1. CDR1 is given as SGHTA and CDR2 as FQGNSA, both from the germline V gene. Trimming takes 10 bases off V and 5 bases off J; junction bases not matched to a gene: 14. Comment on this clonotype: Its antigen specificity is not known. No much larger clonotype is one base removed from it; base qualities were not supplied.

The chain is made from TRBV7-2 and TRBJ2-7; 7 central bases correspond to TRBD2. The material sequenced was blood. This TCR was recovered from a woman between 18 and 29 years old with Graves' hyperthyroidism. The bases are TGTGCCACCAAGGGACTACGAGCGAACCACGAGCAGTACTTC. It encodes CATKGLRANHEQYF.